This T cell receptor beta chain was identified during a study of blood T cell repertoires in COVID-19. In the study overall: Collection of acute and convalescent COVID-19 samples took place in the United States, Italy and Spain. PBMCs, B-cell-depleted T cells, or T cells provided the cDNA or gDNA that made up the material.

Original data processing: Nucleated cell counts were estimated from reference gene primer amplification. Produced via immunoSEQ multiplex PCR; TCRdb's table is partial and in-frame only. The DNA gave D and trimming, while V, J and clone size come from that table. The data show roughly 140,000 clones, 70% to 85% seen once. Germline V gene lookup returns CDR1 SGHTA and CDR2 FQGNSA. V gave up 1 base and J gave up 5 bases; unmatched junction bases: 4. The CDR3 runs 15 residues. The rearrangement joins TRBV7-2 to TRBJ2-2; 7 nucleotides agree with TRBD1. The origin of this receptor is a woman in her forties or fifties with acute or convalescent COVID-19. Input material: peripheral blood. As DNA, the CDR3 is TGTGCCAGCAGCTTAGACAGGGGTCGTACCGGGGAGCTGTTTTTT. Translation: CASSLDRGRTGELFF.